The 28 T cell receptor beta chains presented below share a single source sample, sequenced in a study of spatial heterogeneity in lung cancer. As to time point: sample taken at primary tumor resection. Researchers sequenced whole RNA taken from tumor, nontumor lung or frozen PBMC without sorting. TCRdb recomputed calls from the 5' RACE reads with MiXCR, one row per CDR3 protein. Among 40,000 to 50,000 distinct CDR3 sequences, approximately 14% were seen once, and the ten largest hold around 54%. The sequencing used PBMCs, collected at surgery. The receptors derive from a male donor with early-stage non-small cell lung cancer.

The V and J genes are TRBV5-1 and TRBJ2-3, with D unclear. Trimming took off 2 bases at V and 0 bases at J, with 10 bases between the two ends. Looked up from germline, CDR1 is SGHRS and CDR2 is YFSETQ. The CDR3 contains 15 residues. The CDR3 protein is CASSFDTQSTDTQYF. In nucleotides, the CDR3 is TGCGCCAGCAGCTTCGACACCCAGAGCACAGATACGCAGTATTTT.

The chain joins TRBV6-6 to TRBJ2-7; 8 nucleotides match TRBD1. With 4 bases clipped from V and 3 bases from J, the junction kept 5 bases outside the gene matches. Germline V CDR1 and CDR2: MNHNY, SVGAGI (reference sequence). The CDR3 is 14 amino acids. CDR3 DNA: TGTGCCAGCAGTTTACAGGGGGGTGACTACGAGCAGTACTTC. Amino acid sequence: CASSLQGGDYEQYF.

This clonotype was counted between two and nine times. J is TRBJ2-3 and V is TRBV20-1; D is uncertain. CDR3 size: 14 residues. V dropped 8 bases and J dropped 5 bases, with 20 bases sitting between them. The germline gives CDR1 DFQATT, CDR2 SNEGSKA (reference sequence). CDR3 bases: TGCAGTCTAAGAGCCTTTTCCTTTCAAGATACGCAGTATTTT. Encoded protein: CSLRAFSFQDTQYF.

The chain has TRBV12-3 or TRBV12-4 and TRBJ1-3, with a possible D match to TRBD1 (5 bases). CDR3 length: 16 residues. With 5 bases removed from V and 1 base from J, the gap between germline ends came to 15 bases. CDR3 protein: CASSGPKGWSGNTIYF. CDR3 nucleotide sequence: TGTGCCAGCAGTGGGCCTAAGGGGTGGTCTGGAAACACCATATATTTT.

This clonotype was found a few times. This chain uses TRBV29-1 with TRBJ2-2; TRBD1 matches at 12 bases. Germline CDR1 reads SQVTM; CDR2 reads ANQGSEA. CDR3 length: 15 residues. Trimming took 7 bases from V and 7 from J; bases not matched to a gene: 10. CDR3 coding DNA: TGCAGCGGGTCCGGGACAGGGGGCTTCGGCGGGGAGCTGTTTTTT. It encodes CSGSGTGGFGGELFF.

The table lists this clonotype with a few counts. The V call is TRBV7-8, the J call TRBJ2-4; D perhaps matches TRBD1 (6 bases). The CDR3 totals 15 residues. V lost 5 bases to trimming and J lost 7 bases, with 18 bases between them. Germline assignment: CDR1 SGHVS and CDR2 FQNEAQ. CDR3 loop: CASSPDSGRGNIQYF. The CDR3 region has the DNA TGTGCCAGCAGCCCAGACAGTGGCAGGGGTAACATTCAGTACTTC.

This clonotype was seen more than once but under ten times. The V call is TRBV29-1, the J call TRBJ2-2; tentative D call: TRBD1 (6 bases). This CDR3 comprises 15 residues. The V gene's germline CDR1 is SQVTM and CDR2 ANQGSEA. The V gene lost 6 bases and the J gene lost 4 bases, with 18 bases spanning the gap. The CDR3 DNA sequence: TGCAGCGTAGACGGACAGCGTGGTCCCACCGGGGAGCTGTTTTTT. It encodes CSVDGQRGPTGELFF.

There are a few counts of this clonotype. The chain is built from TRBV2 and TRBJ1-1; no clear D gene. Trimming took off 4 bases at V and 7 bases at J, with 13 bases between the two ends. Germline values: CDR1 SNHLY, CDR2 FYNNEI. The CDR3 extends over 13 amino acids. The chain's CDR3 is CASSVDSEVEAFF. For the CDR3, the DNA is TGTGCCAGCAGTGTTGACTCCGAAGTTGAAGCTTTCTTT.

The chain carries TRBV7-9 and TRBJ2-1; 9 nucleotides match TRBD1. The CDR3 extends over 15 amino acids. The V gene end was trimmed by 4 bases and the J gene end by 3 bases; junction bases not matched to a gene: 4. Per the germline V gene, CDR1 is SEHNR and CDR2 is FQNEAQ (reference sequence). The DNA of the CDR3 is TGTGCCAGCAGCTGGGACAGGGACTTCTACAATGAGCAGTTCTTC. This gives the protein CASSWDRDFYNEQFF.

The chain joins TRBV3-1 to TRBJ2-2; TRBD1 is a possible D gene (5 bases). Per germline, CDR1 LGHDT and CDR2 YNNKEL (reference sequence). Trimming removed 7 bases from V and 6 bases from J, with 6 bases in between. This CDR3 is built from 11 residues. In DNA, the CDR3 is TGTGCCAGCACAGGGTCCGGGGAGCTGTTTTTT. It is translated as CASTGSGELFF.

This clonotype was seen ten or more times. The chain recombines TRBV27 with TRBJ2-1; the match to TRBD2 covers 7 bases. With V trimmed by 8 bases and J by 2 bases, 6 bases remained unmatched. This CDR3 region has 14 residues. CDR1 and CDR2 from the germline V gene are MNHEY and SMNVEV (reference sequence). The CDR3 DNA sequence: TGTGCCAGCGGGGGGGACGGGACCTACAATGAGCAGTTCTTC. The encoded protein is CASGGDGTYNEQFF.

This chain joins TRBV7-6 and TRBJ2-3; TRBD2 might be the D (5 bases). The germline V gene encodes CDR1 SGHVS and CDR2 FNYEAQ. The CDR3 is 13 residues long. V was shortened by 5 bases and J by 4 bases, with 10 bases between the two germline ends. The CDR3 DNA follows: TGTGCCAGCAGCGCGGGTGGGGCAGATACGCAGTATTTT. The encoded protein is CASSAGGADTQYF.

This clonotype was detected ten times or more. The genes are TRBV29-1 and TRBJ1-5, with a weak D call TRBD1 (5 bases). CDR3 length equals 13 residues. CDR1 SQVTM and CDR2 ANQGSEA come from the germline V gene. Trimming took off 3 bases at V and 4 bases at J, with 10 bases between the two ends. In nucleotides, the CDR3 is TGCAGCGTTGATGATGGGGGTAATCAGCCCCAGCATTTT. Amino acid sequence: CSVDDGGNQPQHF.

The V call is TRBV11-1, the J call TRBJ2-7, with 8 bases identical to TRBD2. Germline-derived CDR1 and CDR2 are SGHAT and FQDESV (reference sequence). The CDR3 length is 15 residues. Trimming at V came to 1 base and at J to 0 bases, leaving 2 bases not matched to a gene. CDR3 region: CASSLGAGGSYEQYF. For the CDR3, the DNA is TGTGCCAGCAGCTTAGGCGCGGGAGGCTCCTACGAGCAGTACTTC. The entire variable domain, with the rest obtained from reference TRBV11-1 and TRBJ2-7, is as follows: EAEVAQSPRYKITEKSQAVAFWCDPISGHATLYWYRQILGQGPELLVQFQDESVVDDSQLPKDRFSAERLKGVDSTLKIQPAELGDSAMYLCASSLGAGGSYEQYFGPGTRLTVT.

There are many counts of this clonotype. The chain links TRBV5-1 to TRBJ2-6; no firm D call. Between the trimmed V and J ends, which lost 0 bases and 0 bases, there was a span of 4 bases. Germline values: CDR1 SGHRS, CDR2 YFSETQ. The CDR3 contains 15 residues. The CDR3 coding sequence is TGCGCCAGCAGCTTGGTAGTCTCTGGGGCCAACGTCCTGACTTTC. Translating gives CASSLVVSGANVLTF.

Concerning this clonotype: A much larger clonotype is one base distant, so this may be a read error. The V and J genes are TRBV5-6 and TRBJ2-5; D uncertain. Germline values: CDR1 SGHDT, CDR2 YYEEEE. The CDR3 length is 15 residues. The CDR3 DNA is TGTGTCAGCAGCTTGGCCAAGCCGGTTCAAGAGACCCAGTACTTC. The encoded protein is CVSSLAKPVQETQYF.

This clonotype was detected many times. The chain employs TRBV4-1 and TRBJ2-4; D is unclear. The CDR3 totals 15 residues. Trimming removed 4 bases at V and 8 bases at J, with 18 bases between. Germline V gives CDR1 MGHRA, CDR2 YSYEKL. CDR3 residues: CASSPPRASGHIQYF. CDR3 in DNA: TGCGCCAGCAGCCCTCCTCGGGCCTCTGGGCACATTCAGTACTTC.

This clonotype was seen a handful of times. The J gene is TRBJ1-5, the V gene TRBV2; no clear D gene. Trimming pared 5 bases from V and 3 bases from J, leaving 11 bases between. The CDR3 spans 14 residues. Germline V lookup: CDR1 SNHLY, CDR2 FYNNEI. CDR3 nucleotide sequence: TGTGCCAGCAGTTTGGACGGATACAATCAGCCCCAGCATTTT. Encoded protein: CASSLDGYNQPQHF.

Only a few counts were recorded for this clonotype. V usage is TRBV7-2 and J usage is TRBJ2-5, with TRBD2 matching over 8 bases. Germline loops: CDR1 SGHTA, CDR2 FQGNSA. V lost 6 bases to trimming and J lost 0 bases; unmatched junction nucleotides: 6. The CDR3 length is 15 residues. CDR3 amino acids: CASRDGGGNQETQYF. The CDR3 region has the DNA TGTGCCAGCAGGGACGGGGGGGGCAACCAAGAGACCCAGTACTTC.

The rearrangement links TRBV7-2 to TRBJ1-1, with D possibly being TRBD1 (6 bases). V lost 0 bases to trimming and J lost 1 base, with 9 bases between them. The CDR3 has 15 residues. The germline gives CDR1 SGHTA, CDR2 FQGNSA. The CDR3 DNA sequence: TGTGCCAGCAGCTTAGCCCCGACAGGGAACACTGAAGCTTTCTTT. Amino acid sequence: CASSLAPTGNTEAFF.

Concerning this clonotype itself: This may come from a read error, since a much larger clone is one base off. The chain joins TRBV6-6 to TRBJ1-3; no reliable D call. From germline, CDR1 is MNHNY and CDR2 SVGAGI (reference sequence). This CDR3 spans 16 amino acids. The V end lost 0 bases, the J end lost 1 base, and 10 bases lay between the germline ends. The chain's CDR3 is CASSYSMGPSGNTIYF. The CDR3 region has the DNA TGTGCCAGCAGTTACTCGATGGGTCCGTCTGGAAACACCATATATTTT.

This clonotype was observed many times. V is TRBV29-1 and J is TRBJ1-1; the D is unclear. V shed 8 bases and J shed 3 bases, with 16 bases lying between them. CDR1 and CDR2 (germline): SQVTM, ANQGSEA. The CDR3 spans 13 residues. The CDR3 loop reads CSTHGEDDTEAFF. In DNA form, the CDR3 reads TGCAGCACTCATGGGGAAGACGACACTGAAGCTTTCTTT.

This clonotype was counted many times. The chain employs TRBV7-2 and TRBJ1-5, with unresolved D. Deletions cut 1 base from V and 5 bases from J, with 12 bases between. Germline V lookup: CDR1 SGHTA, CDR2 FQGNSA. CDR3 size: 15 residues. The chain's CDR3 is CASSLVWASDQPQHF. As DNA, the CDR3 is TGTGCCAGCAGCTTAGTCTGGGCAAGCGATCAGCCCCAGCATTTT.

This rearrangement joins TRBV24-1 to TRBJ1-5, with 7 bases fitting TRBD1. In germline, CDR1 is KGHDR, CDR2 SFDVKD. Trimming took 2 bases from V and 7 from J; bases not matched to a gene: 10. The CDR3 extends over 16 amino acids. The CDR3 region is CATSDSRQGSEQPQHF. For the CDR3, the DNA is TGTGCCACCAGTGATTCCCGACAGGGTAGTGAGCAGCCCCAGCATTTT.

This clonotype occurred a few times. The chain couples TRBV9 to TRBJ2-2; no definite D call. Germline V CDR1 and CDR2: SGDLS, YYNGEE. The ends were cut back, 4 bases at V and 12 bases at J, with 10 bases in the middle. This CDR3 spans 11 amino acids. The CDR3 sequence: CASSPGPKLFF. CDR3 nucleotides: TGTGCCAGCAGCCCGGGCCCGAAGCTGTTTTTT.

This clonotype was detected many times. CDR3 sequence reads: CASSPQRRTQYF. The CDR3 nucleotides are TGTGCCAGCAGTCCGCAGAGGAGGACCCAGTACTTC. The V and J genes are TRBV6-2 or TRBV6-3 and TRBJ2-5; D unclear. The CDR3 runs to 12 residues. Trimming removed 5 bases from V and 7 bases from J, with 11 bases in between. Germline-derived CDR1 and CDR2 are MNHEY and SVGEGT.

In its sample, this clonotype was seen many times. The chain carries TRBV7-3 and TRBJ2-1; no firm D call. Germline V gene lookup returns CDR1 SGHTA and CDR2 FQGTGA. The V end lost 3 bases, the J end lost 3 bases, and 12 bases lay between the germline ends. The CDR3 contains 15 residues. The CDR3 loop is CASSFSASNYNEQFF. The CDR3, as DNA: TGTGCCAGCAGCTTCTCAGCGTCAAACTACAATGAGCAGTTCTTC.

Ten or more counts support this clonotype. The V and J genes are TRBV6-5 and TRBJ2-2; D remains ambiguous. The germline V gene has CDR1 MNHEY and CDR2 SVGAGI. This CDR3 is built from 15 residues. V lost 6 bases to trimming and J lost 1 base, with 12 bases between them. CDR3 residues: CASSPTQRNTGELFF. CDR3 DNA sequence: TGTGCCAGCAGCCCAACCCAGAGGAACACCGGGGAGCTGTTTTTT.